The rows below give T cell receptor beta chains drawn from one sample of a study of regulatory T cells in long-lasting Graves disease. TCRdb reanalysed the multiplex PCR reads using MiXCR and keeps one entry per CDR3 protein. The table lists hundreds of thousands of distinct CDR3 sequences, roughly 15% of them singletons. This sample was also put to use in a study of T cells in Graves' hyperthyroidism and ophthalmopathy.

The input for sequencing was peripheral blood mononuclear cells (PBMCs), taken at new diagnosis, from a patient treated with antithyroid drugs. The source of these receptors is a woman aged 40 to 65 with Graves disease. The CDR3 runs from the conserved cysteine through the conserved F or W. A D gene is named only where the DNA matches it firmly. Rows may omit the clone size; those that give it use once, few, many or a size class.

TRBJ2-2 | NA | many | TRBV2 | TGTGCCAGCACCGACAGGAGGGGCACCGGGGAGCTGTTTTTT | CASTDRRGTGELFF
TRBJ2-1 | TRBD2 | many | TRBV6-1 | TGTGCCAGCAGTGAAATGACTAGCGGGGGTGAGCAGTTCTTC | CASSEMTSGGEQFF
TRBJ1-4 | NA | few | TRBV7-9 | TGTGCCAGCAGCTCGGACATCGTTAATGAAAAACTGTTTTTT | CASSSDIVNEKLFF
TRBJ1-2 | NA | few | TRBV3-1 | TGTGCCAGCAGCCAGGACGGGGGGGATTGGGGCTATGGCTACACCTTC | CASSQDGGDWGYGYTF
TRBJ2-4 | NA | NA | TRBV3-1 | TGTGCCAGCAGCCAAGTAGGAGGGGCAACTATAGCCAAAAACATTCAGTACTTC | CASSQVGGATIAKNIQYF
TRBJ1-1 | NA | many | TRBV7-8 | TGTGCCAGCAGCTTAGTGGGCACCATGGGGGACACTGAAGCTTTCTTT | CASSLVGTMGDTEAFF
TRBJ2-2 | NA | NA | TRBV5-5 | TGTGCCAGCAGCTTTTGGGGCACCGGGGAGCTGTTTTTT | CASSFWGTGELFF
TRBJ1-6 | NA | few | TRBV10-2 | TGCGCCAGCAGGGTCGAGAATTCACCCCTCCACTTT | CASRVENSPLHF
TRBJ1-5 | NA | many | TRBV5-1 | TGCGCCAGCAGCTTGGGAGGTAACGAGGGTCAGCCCCAGCATTTT | CASSLGGNEGQPQHF
TRBJ1-2 | TRBD1 | NA | TRBV28 | TGTGCCAGCAGTAACCAGCCAGGGGGCTATGGCTACACCTTC | CASSNQPGGYGYTF
TRBJ1-6 | NA | NA | TRBV10-3 | TGTGCCATCAGTGGCGGAGGCTCCTATAATTCACCCCTCCACTTT | CAISGGGSYNSPLHF
TRBJ2-7 | TRBD1 | many | TRBV20-1 | TGCAGTGCTCGAGACAGGGTTACTCCCTACGAGCAGTACTTC | CSARDRVTPYEQYF
TRBJ2-1 | TRBD2 | many | TRBV7-8 | TGTGCCAGCAGTGGGCCGGGGGGGCTCGATGAGCAGTTCTTC | CASSGPGGLDEQFF
TRBJ2-5 | NA | NA | TRBV20-1 | TGCAGTGCTAGAACGCGGACAGAACCCCAAGAGACCCAGTACTTC | CSARTRTEPQETQYF
TRBJ1-1 | NA | many | TRBV3-1 | TGTGCCAGCAGCCGGTACCGGGCCGGGACTGAAGCTTTCTTT | CASSRYRAGTEAFF
TRBJ1-4 | NA | many | TRBV4-1 | TGCGCCAGCAGCCAAGATGGTGAAAAACTGTTTTTT | CASSQDGEKLFF
TRBJ2-7 | TRBD1 | many | TRBV5-1 | TGCGCCAGCAGCTTACGGACAGGGGGACACGAGCAGTACTTC | CASSLRTGGHEQYF
TRBJ2-1 | NA | NA | TRBV5-6 | TGTGCCAGCAGCTTATACCTGAGCTCCTACAATGAGCAGTTCTTC | CASSLYLSSYNEQFF
TRBJ1-2 | NA | NA | TRBV6-1 | TGTGCCAGCAGTGGGAAAGGGTTCGGCTACACCTTC | CASSGKGFGYTF
TRBJ1-2 | NA | many | TRBV24-1 | TGTGCCACCAGTGACCGGCAGGGATCGTATGGCTACACCTTC | CATSDRQGSYGYTF
TRBJ1-5 | NA | many | TRBV6-1 | TGTGCCAGCAGTGAAGCCGGGCAGCGCAATCAGCCCCAGCATTTT | CASSEAGQRNQPQHF
TRBJ1-4 | TRBD1 | many | TRBV20-1 | TGCAGTGCTAGGTGGACAGGGACCGAAAAACTGTTTTTT | CSARWTGTEKLFF
TRBJ1-3 | NA | NA | TRBV28 | TGTGCCAGCAGTTTTCCAGGGACTGAGTCTGGAAACACCATATATTTT | CASSFPGTESGNTIYF
TRBJ2-7 | NA | NA | TRBV9 | TGTGCCAGCAGCGTAGCTTCCCGAAGCGGACCCTACGAGCAGTACTTC | CASSVASRSGPYEQYF
TRBJ1-2 | NA | many | TRBV20-1 | TGCAGTGCTAGAGAATGGGACGGACTAGGAGGCTACACCTTC | CSAREWDGLGGYTF
TRBJ1-1 | NA | many | TRBV28 | TGTGCCAGCAGTTTAAGGAACCTTGAAGCTTTCTTT | CASSLRNLEAFF